This T cell receptor (beta chain) is from a study of shared clonotypes between healthy human individuals. Germline CDR1 SGHRS, CDR2 YFSETQ. This CDR3 spans 14 amino acids. V dropped 4 bases and J dropped 8; count of bases not matched to a gene: 6. Clones were sequenced by immunoSEQ multiplex PCR, and TCRdb holds only the in-frame ones, with some missing. Here the sample spans about 2 million clones, 95% being singletons. Worth noting for this clone: Its antigen remains unidentified. Other DNA sequences within the sample encode an identical CDR3.

Study outcomes and limitations: In this cohort, only blood was sampled, and tissue repertoires likely differ. The study generally estimated greater richness for naive than memory subsets.

This clonotype was sampled from a man younger than 30 in good health. V usage is TRBV5-1 and J usage is TRBJ2-1; 10 positions match TRBD1. Sequenced input: naive CD4+ T cells sorted from blood. Subset in this sample: CD45RA+ positively selected. The DNA of the CDR3 is TGCGCCAGCAGCCTTGGACAGGGGGTCGATGAGCAGTTCTTC. Encoded protein: CASSLGQGVDEQFF.